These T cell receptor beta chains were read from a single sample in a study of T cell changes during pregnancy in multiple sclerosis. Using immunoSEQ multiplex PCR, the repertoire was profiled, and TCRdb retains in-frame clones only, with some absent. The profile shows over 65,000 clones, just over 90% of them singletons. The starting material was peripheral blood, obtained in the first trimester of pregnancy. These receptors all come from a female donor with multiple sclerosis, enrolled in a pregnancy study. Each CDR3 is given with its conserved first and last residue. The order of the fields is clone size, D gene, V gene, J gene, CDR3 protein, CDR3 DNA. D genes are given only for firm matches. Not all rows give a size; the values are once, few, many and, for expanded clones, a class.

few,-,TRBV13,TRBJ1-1,CASSFWGGTEAFF,TGTGCCAGCAGCTTTTGGGGGGGCACTGAAGCTTTCTTT
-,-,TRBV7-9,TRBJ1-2,CATMTSGANYGYTF,TGTGCCACCATGACCTCTGGGGCCAACTATGGCTACACCTTC
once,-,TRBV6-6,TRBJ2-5,CASNLPRVGETQYF,TGTGCCAGCAACTTACCGCGGGTTGGGGAGACCCAGTACTTC
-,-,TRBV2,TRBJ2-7,CASSEVELLSSYEQYF,TGTGCCAGCAGTGAGGTAGAACTGTTGAGCTCCTACGAGCAGTACTTC
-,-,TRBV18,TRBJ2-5,CASSPAPTTASQETQYF,TGTGCCAGCTCACCAGCCCCAACGACAGCGAGCCAAGAGACCCAGTACTTC
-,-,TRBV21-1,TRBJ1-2,CASSTTGGRDGYTF,TGTGCCAGCAGCACGACAGGGGGCAGAGATGGCTACACCTTC
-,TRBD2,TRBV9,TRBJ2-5,CASSVGTSGGAGETQYF,TGTGCCAGCAGCGTCGGGACTAGCGGGGGGGCCGGAGAGACCCAGTACTTC
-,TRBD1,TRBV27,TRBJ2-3,CASSSRDRADTQYF,TGTGCCAGCAGTTCCAGGGACAGGGCGGATACGCAGTATTTT
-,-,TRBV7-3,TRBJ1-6,CASSLTQGSGSPLHF,TGTGCCAGCAGCTTAACGCAGGGAAGTGGATCACCCCTCCACTTT
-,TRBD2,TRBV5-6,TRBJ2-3,CASSRPWTSGGTDTQYF,TGTGCCAGCAGCCGACCTTGGACTAGCGGCGGCACAGATACGCAGTATTTT
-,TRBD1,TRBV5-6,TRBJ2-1,CASSLGAGGRNEQFF,TGTGCCAGCAGCTTGGGGGCAGGGGGTAGAAATGAGCAGTTCTTC
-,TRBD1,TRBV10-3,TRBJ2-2,CAIRGYSGTDNTGELFF,TGTGCCATCAGAGGTTATTCCGGGACAGACAACACCGGGGAGCTGTTTTTT
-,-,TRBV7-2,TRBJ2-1,CASSFPSLNEQFF,TGTGCCAGCAGCTTCCCTAGCCTCAATGAGCAGTTCTTC
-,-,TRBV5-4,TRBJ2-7,CASSPGPRENEQYF,TGTGCCAGCAGTCCCGGGCCCCGGGAGAACGAGCAGTACTTC
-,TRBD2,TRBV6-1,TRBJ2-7,CASRAGVRYEQYF,TGTGCCAGCAGAGCGGGAGTCAGGTATGAGCAGTACTTC
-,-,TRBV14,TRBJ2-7,CASSSLLGARYEQYF,TGTGCCAGCAGCTCACTCCTGGGGGCGCGGTACGAGCAGTACTTC
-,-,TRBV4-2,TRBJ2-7,CASSQEVSRWGGTYYEQYF,TGTGCCAGCAGCCAAGAAGTCTCCCGCTGGGGCGGGACTTACTACGAGCAGTACTTC
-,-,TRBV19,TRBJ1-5,CASSIDGALKVPQHF,TGTGCCAGTAGTATTGATGGGGCGCTGAAGGTGCCCCAGCATTTT
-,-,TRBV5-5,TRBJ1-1,CASSLEGAYTEAFF,TGTGCCAGCAGCTTGGAAGGGGCTTACACTGAAGCTTTCTTT
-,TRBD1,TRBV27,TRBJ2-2,CASRGTENTGELFF,TGTGCCAGCAGGGGGACAGAGAACACCGGGGAGCTGTTTTTT
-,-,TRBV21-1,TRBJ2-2,CASSPRSTGELFF,TGTGCCAGCAGCCCGCGATCCACCGGGGAGCTGTTTTTT
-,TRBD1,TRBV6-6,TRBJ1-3,CASRAGGSGNTIYF,TGTGCCAGCCGCGCAGGGGGCTCTGGAAACACCATATATTTT
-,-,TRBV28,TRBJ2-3,CASSYTQGQTDTQYF,TGTGCCAGCAGTTACACTCAGGGCCAGACAGATACGCAGTATTTT